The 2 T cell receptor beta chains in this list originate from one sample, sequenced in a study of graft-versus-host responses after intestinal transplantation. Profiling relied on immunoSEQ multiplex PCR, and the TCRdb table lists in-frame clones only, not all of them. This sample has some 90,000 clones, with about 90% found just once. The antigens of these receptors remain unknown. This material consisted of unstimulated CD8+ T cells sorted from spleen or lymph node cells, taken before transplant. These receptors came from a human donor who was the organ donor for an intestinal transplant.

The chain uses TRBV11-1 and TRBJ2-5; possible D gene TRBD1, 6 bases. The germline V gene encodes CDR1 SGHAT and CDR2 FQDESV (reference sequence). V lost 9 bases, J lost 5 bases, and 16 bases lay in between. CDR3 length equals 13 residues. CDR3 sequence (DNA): TGTGCCAGTGCTGGGGGCGGTGTGGAGACCCAGTACTTC. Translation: CASAGGGVETQYF.

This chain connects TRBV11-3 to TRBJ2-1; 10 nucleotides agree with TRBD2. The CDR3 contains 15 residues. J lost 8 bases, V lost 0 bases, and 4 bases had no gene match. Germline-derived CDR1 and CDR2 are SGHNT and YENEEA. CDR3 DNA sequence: TGTGCCAGCAGCTTAGAACTAGCGGGGCTCGATGAGCAGTTCTTC. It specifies CASSLELAGLDEQFF.